In this sample, the clone carrying this TCR beta chain turned up a few times. Germline V gene lookup returns CDR1 LGHDT and CDR2 YNNKEL (reference sequence). V lost 0 bases to trimming and J lost 8 bases, with 10 bases between them. The CDR3 contains 13 residues. The record originates from a study of T cells in Graves' hyperthyroidism and ophthalmopathy. TCR beta CDR3 region amplification was performed from RNA transcripts. With the HTBI primer set, the TCR CDR3 went through a first round of RT-PCR. Using its own MiXCR run on the multiplex PCR reads, TCRdb lists one record per CDR3 protein. There are 250,000 to 350,000 distinct CDR3 sequences in the sample; roughly 17% occur only once, and roughly 33% lies in the top ten.

What was sequenced was blood. The chain combines TRBV3-1 with TRBJ1-2; TRBD1 might be the D (6 bases). The source of this sequence is a man aged 25 to 40 with Graves' hyperthyroidism. The CDR3 DNA is TGTGCCAGCAGCCAAGATCACGGGGGCGGCTACACCTTC. This encodes CASSQDHGGGYTF.